Each of the 5 T cell receptor beta chains below was sequenced from the same sample in a study of T cell responses to AZD1222 COVID-19 vaccine. Profiled with immunoSEQ multiplex PCR; TCRdb holds only in-frame clones, not every one. Among tens of thousands of clones, about 93% were seen once, and the ten largest hold more than 6%. The sample was peripheral blood, taken 28 days after the second dose of the MenACWY control vaccine. These TCRs come from an adult who received the MenACWY meningococcal vaccine as a control.

CDR3 protein: CASHFGGYTF. In DNA form, the CDR3 reads TGTGCCAGCCATTTCGGAGGCTACACCTTC. The chain joins TRBV19 to TRBJ1-2; no clear D. Germline values: CDR1 LNHDA, CDR2 SQIVND (reference sequence). V lost 9 bases, J lost 8 bases, and 10 bases lay in between. There are 10 residues in the CDR3.

The genes are TRBV12-3 or TRBV12-4 and TRBJ2-5; no clear D gene. The ends were cut back, 2 bases at V and 2 bases at J, with 6 bases in the middle. This CDR3 region has 13 residues. This CDR3 reads CASSLWMQETQYF. CDR3 in DNA: TGTGCCAGCAGTTTATGGATGCAAGAGACCCAGTACTTC.

In DNA form, the CDR3 reads TGTGCCAGCTCACCCCAAGACAAGTATGGCTACACCTTC. The encoded protein is CASSPQDKYGYTF. This chain connects TRBV18 to TRBJ1-2; no clear D. V was pared by 3 bases and J by 5 bases, with 10 bases between. This CDR3 is built from 13 residues. Germline CDR1 and CDR2: KGHSH and LQKENI.

The chain has TRBV7-3 and TRBJ2-3; TRBD2 aligns across 7 bases. Trimming removed 4 bases from V and 10 bases from J; junction bases left unmatched: 17. The CDR3 runs 16 residues. CDR1 SGHTA and CDR2 FQGTGA come from the germline V gene. This chain's CDR3 is CASSSRLALSGESQYF. The CDR3 DNA follows: TGTGCCAGCAGCTCCCGACTAGCACTCTCGGGCGAGTCGCAGTATTTT.

The chain joins TRBV5-5 to TRBJ1-5; D perhaps matches TRBD1 (5 bases). CDR1 is SGHKS, CDR2 YYEKEE, per germline (reference sequence). V lost 5 bases and J lost 6, with 18 bases in between. The CDR3 has 15 amino acids. CDR3 region: CASSLGDWGGQPQHF. The CDR3 coding sequence is TGTGCCAGCAGTTTAGGTGATTGGGGGGGTCAGCCCCAGCATTTT.